The 10 T cell receptor beta chains given below trace back to one sample, sequenced in a study of OX40 agonist ivuxolimab in advanced cancers. Generated by immunoSEQ multiplex PCR, the TCRdb table keeps only in-frame clones and is missing some. The sample has about 98,000 clones, less than 90% seen once. The sequenced sample was CD4+ or CD8+ T cells sorted from blood, obtained in a trial of the OX40 agonist ivuxolimab. These TCRs come from an adult with an advanced solid tumor such as melanoma, head and neck, liver or kidney cancer.

This clone showed up just once. The chain recombines TRBV5-5 with TRBJ1-5, with 10 nucleotides matching TRBD1. This CDR3 has 16 residues. The V and J ends lost 5 bases and 6 bases, in that order; junction bases with no gene match: 11. CDR1 is SGHKS, CDR2 YYEKEE, per germline (reference sequence). The DNA of the CDR3 is TGTGCCAGCAGGCCCGGGACAGGGGAATCGGGTCAGCCCCAGCATTTT. This gives the protein CASRPGTGESGQPQHF.

This clone is a singleton in its sample. The rearrangement joins TRBV7-8 to TRBJ2-2; the D gene is possibly TRBD1 (6 bases). The CDR3 sequence is 14 residues long. Trimming took 8 bases from V and 1 from J, leaving 11 bases between them. CDR1 SGHVS and CDR2 FQNEAQ come from the germline V gene. The CDR3 reads CASRTEMNTGELFF. The CDR3 DNA follows: TGTGCCAGCCGGACAGAGATGAACACCGGGGAGCTGTTTTTT.

The table lists this clone with a count of one. The V and J genes are TRBV2 and TRBJ2-6, with TRBD1 as a possible D gene (5 bases). Between the trimmed V and J ends, which lost 8 bases and 1 base, there was a span of 12 bases. CDR3 length: 15 residues. Germline V lookup: CDR1 SNHLY, CDR2 FYNNEI. The CDR3 DNA is TGTGCCAGCTTGGCTGGGGCGTCTGGGGCCAACGTCCTGACTTTC. Its translation is CASLAGASGANVLTF.

There are many counts of this clone. The V call is TRBV5-1, the J call TRBJ1-2; maybe TRBD1 (6 bases). Trimming cost V 2 bases and J 2 bases, with 10 bases left between them. The germline gives CDR1 SGHRS, CDR2 YFSETQ. The CDR3 spans 14 residues. CDR3 residues: CASSLGGTNYGYTF. CDR3 nucleotides: TGCGCCAGCAGCTTAGGGGGGACGAACTATGGCTACACCTTC.

The chain joins TRBV30 to TRBJ1-2; D is ambiguous. This CDR3 region has 12 residues. Germline CDR1 is GTSNPN and CDR2 is SVGIG (reference sequence). Trimming left V 2 bases short and J 4 bases short, with 8 bases between. In nucleotides, the CDR3 is TGTGCCTGGAGTCCGGGTGCCTATGGCTACACCTTC. The encoded protein is CAWSPGAYGYTF.

This clone appeared a few times. The chain uses TRBV28 and TRBJ1-2; a weak D match, TRBD1 (6 bases). The germline gives CDR1 MDHEN, CDR2 SYDVKM. The CDR3 runs to 16 residues. The ends were cut back, 0 bases at V and 4 bases at J, with 15 bases in the middle. The CDR3: CASSLWGAGLGYGYTF. CDR3 bases: TGTGCCAGCAGTTTATGGGGGGCTGGGCTGGGCTATGGCTACACCTTC.

The chain joins TRBV11-2 to TRBJ2-5; 7 positions agree with TRBD2. This CDR3 comprises 15 residues. With V trimmed by 0 bases and J by 4 bases, 5 bases remained unmatched. CDR1 SGHAT and CDR2 FQNNGV come from the germline V gene. The CDR3 protein is CASSLEGGRGETQYF. CDR3 nucleotide sequence: TGTGCCAGCAGCTTAGAGGGCGGGAGAGGAGAGACCCAGTACTTC.

The J gene is TRBJ1-5, the V gene TRBV28, with D tentatively TRBD1 (5 bases). The CDR3 runs 14 residues. The V end was cut by 8 bases, the J end by 1 base, with 12 bases between. Germline CDR1 is MDHEN and CDR2 is SYDVKM. CDR3 sequence: CASGRGGSNQPQHF. DNA of the CDR3: TGTGCCAGCGGGCGGGGGGGAAGCAATCAGCCCCAGCATTTT.

The chain has TRBV7-3 and TRBJ2-1, with 9 bases lining up with TRBD2. With V trimmed by 0 bases and J by 1 base, 10 bases remained unmatched. This CDR3 is 19 amino acids long. Germline V gives CDR1 SGHTA, CDR2 FQGTGA. The CDR3 nucleotides read TGTGCCAGCAGCTTAACGGCTAGCGGGAACCTAGGATCCTACAATGAGCAGTTCTTC. It encodes CASSLTASGNLGSYNEQFF. The full variable domain, completed using reference TRBV7-3 and TRBJ2-1, is GAGVSQTPSNKVTEKGKYVELRCDPISGHTALYWYRQSLGQGPEFLIYFQGTGAADDSGLPNDRFFAVRPEGSVSTLKIQRTERGDSAVYLCASSLTASGNLGSYNEQFFGPGTRLTVL.

The genes are TRBV4-2 and TRBJ2-1; D ambiguous. The CDR3 loop spans 15 amino acids. Germline loops: CDR1 LGHNA, CDR2 YNFKEQ. Deletions cut 0 bases from V and 4 bases from J, with 10 bases between. CDR3 nucleotides: TGTGCCAGCAGCCAAGATCGGAGAGGTTACAATGAGCAGTTCTTC. Its protein product is CASSQDRRGYNEQFF.